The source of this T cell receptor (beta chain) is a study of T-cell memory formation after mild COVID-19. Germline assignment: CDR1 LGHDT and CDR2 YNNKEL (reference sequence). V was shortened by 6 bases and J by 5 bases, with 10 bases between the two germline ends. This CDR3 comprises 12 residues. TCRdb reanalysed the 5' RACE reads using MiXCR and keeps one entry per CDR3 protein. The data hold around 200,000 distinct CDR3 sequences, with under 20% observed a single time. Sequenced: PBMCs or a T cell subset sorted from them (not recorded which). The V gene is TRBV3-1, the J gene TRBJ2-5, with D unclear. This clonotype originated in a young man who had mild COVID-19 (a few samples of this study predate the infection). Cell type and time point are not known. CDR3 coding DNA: TGTGCCAGCAGGCGCCCCGGGGAGACCCAGTACTTC. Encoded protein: CASRRPGETQYF.